This entry features one TCR beta chain sequence. Its antigen is currently unknown. The same CDR3 arises from other DNA sequences in this sample as well. The data stem from a study of T cell responses to AZD1222 COVID-19 vaccine. The study's findings and limits: Donors in the cohort were predominantly white British and more often female, and clonal diversity was possibly underestimated.

The ends were cut back, 2 bases at V and 1 base at J, with 6 bases in the middle. Germline CDR1 SGHRS, CDR2 YFSETQ. This CDR3 has 13 residues. Produced via immunoSEQ multiplex PCR; TCRdb's table is partial and in-frame only. The sample consists of roughly 100,000 clones, roughly 82% of them appearing once. The chain combines TRBV5-1 with TRBJ1-1; the D is unclear. The clonotype comes from an adult in good health. Sequencing used peripheral blood, obtained on day 0 of AZD1222 vaccination. The CDR3, as DNA: TGCGCCAGCAGCTTCCGGGGGAACACTGAAGCTTTCTTT. As protein: CASSFRGNTEAFF.